This TCR beta chain was observed in a study of OX40 agonist ivuxolimab in advanced cancers. The protocol was immunoSEQ multiplex PCR, while the TCRdb copy is restricted to in-frame clones and leaves out a portion. The profile shows around 40,000 clones, 85% of them singletons. The ends were cut back, 1 base at V and 8 bases at J, with 5 bases in the middle. The CDR3 length is 12 residues. Germline CDR1 reads LGHNA; CDR2 reads YSLEER. Notes on the study in general: Expanded peripheral T-cell antigen specificity went undetermined.

A word on this clone: Antigen unknown.

The sequence derives from an adult with an advanced solid tumor such as melanoma, head and neck, liver or kidney cancer. This material consisted of CD4+ or CD8+ T cells sorted from blood, taken in a trial of the OX40 agonist ivuxolimab. The chain links TRBV4-3 to TRBJ1-4; D unresolved. The CDR3 DNA sequence: TGCGCCAGCAGCCAAGTCCGAGAAAAACTGTTTTTT. Its translation: CASSQVREKLFF.